This TCR beta chain was recovered during a study of CD8 T cells in Susac syndrome. When the RNA was reverse transcribed, random hexamers were used with an input of about 0.45 to 1 ug. TCRdb used MiXCR to reprocess the immunoSEQ multiplex PCR reads, holding one entry per CDR3 protein. There are just over 150,000 distinct CDR3 sequences in the sample; about 94% occur only once, and 0.2% to 0.25% lies in the top ten. The receptor was derived from a human donor with multiple sclerosis. Material for sequencing was CD8+ T cells from PBMCs.

The CDR3 protein is CASTQSGLAGAWGRELFF. The DNA of the CDR3 is TGTGCCAGCACACAATCCGGACTAGCGGGGGCGTGGGGCCGGGAGCTGTTTTTT. The chain joins TRBV9 to TRBJ2-2; TRBD2 aligns across 13 bases. CDR1 and CDR2 (germline): SGDLS, YYNGEE. The J segment lost 9 bases and the V segment lost 6 bases, leaving 17 bases of the junction unmatched. The CDR3 contains 18 residues.